One and the same sample provided the 22 T cell receptor beta chains below, sequenced in a study of T-cell reconstitution after alpha-beta-depleted transplantation in children. Unique molecular identifiers were used in preparing the TCRbeta library. TCRdb recomputed calls from the PCR reads with MiXCR, one row per CDR3 protein. There are 800,000 to 1,000,000 distinct CDR3 sequences in the sample; roughly 29% occur only once, and roughly 28% lies in the top ten. The material sequenced was PBMCs, mostly from graft donor cells, taken 360 days after TCRalphabeta/CD19-depleted stem cell transplant. These receptors were taken from a boy less than two years old who had a stem cell transplant for SCID, so the T cells may come from the graft donor.

Only a few counts were recorded for this clonotype. The chain employs TRBV12-3 or TRBV12-4 and TRBJ1-1; D is unclear. V dropped 3 bases and J dropped 4 bases, with 12 bases sitting between them. The CDR3 has 14 amino acids. The CDR3 DNA reads TGTGCCAGCAGTTTGCCCACGGTTACCACTGAAGCTTTCTTT. It translates to CASSLPTVTTEAFF.

This chain joins TRBV2 and TRBJ2-1, with 13 bases identical to TRBD2. The germline CDR1 and CDR2 sequences are SNHLY and FYNNEI. CDR3 size: 16 residues. V trimming: 4 bases; J trimming: 7 bases; junction bases outside the gene matches: 7. CDR3: CASSGQRLAGGNEQFF. The CDR3, as DNA: TGTGCCAGCAGTGGCCAGAGACTAGCGGGGGGAAATGAGCAGTTCTTC. Together with reference TRBV2 and TRBJ2-1, the CDR3 gives the full variable domain: EPEVTQTPSHQVTQMGQEVILRCVPISNHLYFYWYRQILGQKVEFLVSFYNNEISEKSEIFDDQFSVERPDGSNFTLKIRSTKLEDSAMYFCASSGQRLAGGNEQFFGPGTRLTVL.

This clonotype was found a few times. V usage is TRBV6-5 and J usage is TRBJ1-1, with a possible D match to TRBD1 (5 bases). CDR1 MNHEY and CDR2 SVGAGI come from the germline V gene. Trimming stripped 1 base from V and 1 base from J, with 13 bases between. The CDR3 is made up of 16 amino acids. This chain's CDR3 is CASSYWEAGKNTEAFF. The DNA for the CDR3 is TGTGCCAGCAGTTACTGGGAGGCAGGGAAGAACACTGAAGCTTTCTTT.

The CDR3 spells CASSQVLGQGGEQYF. In DNA form, the CDR3 reads TGTGCCAGCAGCCAAGTGTTGGGACAGGGGGGCGAGCAGTACTTC. This chain links TRBV4-2 with TRBJ2-7; 11 bases fit TRBD1. Germline CDR1 and CDR2: LGHNA and YNFKEQ. The junction had 5 bases not matched to a gene; V was cut back by 1 base and J by 6 bases. There are 15 residues in the CDR3.

The CDR3 region is CASGRDSVAKNIQYF. The CDR3 DNA is TGTGCTAGTGGCCGGGACAGCGTAGCCAAAAACATTCAGTACTTC. V is TRBV12-5 and J is TRBJ2-4; 7 bases fit TRBD1. The V gene's germline CDR1 is LGHNT and CDR2 FRNRAP. The CDR3 has 15 amino acids. V shed 6 bases and J 0 bases; nucleotides not matched to a gene: 5.

This clonotype was recorded a few times. The chain recombines TRBV20-1 with TRBJ2-7, with D maybe TRBD1 (5 bases). Germline loops: CDR1 DFQATT, CDR2 SNEGSKA (reference sequence). The CDR3 is made up of 11 amino acids. V was cut by 7 bases and J by 3 bases, with 10 bases left in between. CDR3 nucleotides: TGCAGTGGGGGCAGCTTCTACGAGCAGTACTTC. Translating it yields CSGGSFYEQYF.

This clonotype was recorded a few times. This chain links TRBV6-2 or TRBV6-3 with TRBJ2-7; D may be TRBD2 (5 bases). V was cut by 4 bases and J by 4 bases, with 11 bases left in between. Germline CDR1 is MNHEY and CDR2 is SVGEGT. The CDR3 totals 13 residues. CDR3 nucleotide sequence: TGTGCCAGCAGTTTCGGGGTTCCTTACGAGCAGTACTTC. This gives the protein CASSFGVPYEQYF.

This clonotype was counted a few times. The CDR3 nucleotides are TGTGCCAGCAGTTATTCCGGACAGGGGTGGATTAGCAATGAGCAGTTCTTC. Its translation is CASSYSGQGWISNEQFF. The chain links TRBV6-5 to TRBJ2-1; 9 nucleotides match TRBD1. The V gene end was trimmed by 3 bases and the J gene end by 6 bases; junction bases not matched to a gene: 12. Per germline, CDR1 MNHEY and CDR2 SVGAGI. The CDR3 is 17 amino acids.

The genes are TRBV4-2 and TRBJ2-7; possibly TRBD1 for D (5 bases). Per the germline V gene, CDR1 is LGHNA and CDR2 is YNFKEQ. The CDR3 is 15 amino acids. V was pared by 0 bases and J by 3 bases, with 12 bases between. The chain's CDR3 is CASSQDVWGYYEQYF. The CDR3 nucleotides read TGTGCCAGCAGCCAAGATGTTTGGGGCTACTACGAGCAGTACTTC.

The table lists this clonotype with many counts. This rearrangement joins TRBV7-2 to TRBJ2-2; D is tentatively TRBD1 or TRBD2 (5 bases each). The ends were cut back, 5 bases at V and 0 bases at J, with 13 bases in the middle. The CDR3 contains 16 residues. Germline CDR1 SGHTA, CDR2 FQGNSA. This CDR3 is CASSPRGGANTGELFF. The CDR3 nucleotides read TGTGCCAGCAGCCCCCGGGGCGGCGCGAACACCGGGGAGCTGTTTTTT.

This chain joins TRBV4-2 and TRBJ2-5; D is perhaps TRBD2 (6 bases). Germline lookup yields CDR1 LGHNA and CDR2 YNFKEQ. Trimming pared 4 bases from V and 5 bases from J, leaving 11 bases between. This CDR3 is built from 13 residues. The CDR3 DNA is TGTGCCAGCAGCCCGACTAGGCTTGAGACCCAGTACTTC. Translated: CASSPTRLETQYF.

The V gene is TRBV12-3 or TRBV12-4, the J gene TRBJ1-2; D is unclear. V lost 5 bases to trimming and J lost 7 bases, with 11 bases between them. The CDR3 is made up of 12 amino acids. This CDR3 reads CASSLSHSGYTF. CDR3 sequence (DNA): TGTGCCAGCAGTCTTAGCCACAGTGGCTACACCTTC.

This chain uses TRBV4-1 with TRBJ2-3; 10 bases map to TRBD2. Trimming cost V 4 bases and J 2 bases; bases outside gene matches: 6. The CDR3 loop spans 16 amino acids. The germline V gene encodes CDR1 MGHRA and CDR2 YSYEKL. The CDR3 DNA reads TGCGCCAGCAGCCGGCTAGCGGGGGCCCCCACAGATACGCAGTATTTT. Translated, it gives CASSRLAGAPTDTQYF.

The chain employs TRBV7-6 and TRBJ2-7; TRBD2 is a possible D gene (5 bases). The CDR3 sequence is 14 residues long. V lost 4 bases and J 4 bases, leaving 14 bases between the germline ends. Germline lookup yields CDR1 SGHVS and CDR2 FNYEAQ. The CDR3 sequence: CASSSPAEPYEQYF. The CDR3 DNA reads TGTGCCAGCAGCTCGCCAGCGGAGCCTTACGAGCAGTACTTC.

V usage is TRBV7-8 and J usage is TRBJ2-1, with D possibly matching TRBD2 (5 bases). Germline loops: CDR1 SGHVS, CDR2 FQNEAQ. V lost 5 bases, J lost 5 bases, and 13 bases lay in between. The CDR3 contains 14 residues. The CDR3 is CASSVRLRDNEQFF. In DNA, the CDR3 is TGTGCCAGCAGCGTTAGGTTGAGGGACAATGAGCAGTTCTTC.

V and J are TRBV12-5 and TRBJ1-3; D remains ambiguous. The CDR3 has 14 amino acids. Germline values: CDR1 LGHNT, CDR2 FRNRAP. V lost 7 bases and J 2 bases, leaving 12 bases between the germline ends. CDR3 sequence: CASAPSGTGNTIYF. The CDR3 bases are TGTGCTAGTGCCCCCAGTGGGACTGGAAACACCATATATTTT.

The chain joins TRBV12-3 or TRBV12-4 to TRBJ2-1; 7 bases fit TRBD2. With 4 bases clipped from V and 8 bases from J, the junction kept 8 bases outside the gene matches. There are 14 residues in the CDR3. In nucleotides, the CDR3 is TGTGCCAGCAGTTCGCGGGGGTGGGGCGATGAGCAGTTCTTC. Translated, it gives CASSSRGWGDEQFF.

Only a few counts were recorded for this clonotype. The J gene is TRBJ2-1, the V gene TRBV7-9; D unclear. V shed 4 bases and J shed 5 bases, with 12 bases lying between them. Germline CDR1 is SEHNR and CDR2 is FQNEAQ (reference sequence). The CDR3 is made up of 14 amino acids. CDR3 amino acids: CASSSPHPDNEQFF. In DNA, the CDR3 is TGTGCCAGCAGCTCCCCCCACCCCGACAATGAGCAGTTCTTC.

The CDR3 coding sequence is TGTGCCAGTAGTATTCAAGGGGTGAACACCGGGGAGCTGTTTTTT. Translation gives CASSIQGVNTGELFF. The V and J genes are TRBV19 and TRBJ2-2, with TRBD1 as a possible D gene (5 bases). From germline, CDR1 is LNHDA and CDR2 SQIVND (reference sequence). V was clipped by 3 bases and J by 1 base, with 9 bases between them. The CDR3 loop spans 15 amino acids. Based on the CDR3 plus reference TRBV19 and TRBJ2-2, the full variable domain is DGGITQSPKYLFRKEGQNVTLSCEQNLNHDAMYWYRQDPGQGLRLIYYSQIVNDFQKGDIAEGYSVSREKKESFPLTVTSAQKNPTAFYLCASSIQGVNTGELFFGEGSRLTVL.

V is TRBV6-1 and J is TRBJ2-7; maybe TRBD2 (6 bases). This CDR3 is built from 15 residues. Per germline, CDR1 MNHNS and CDR2 SASEGT. Deletions cut 8 bases from V and 5 bases from J, with 22 bases between. The chain's CDR3 is CASCVEEGLGHEQYF. CDR3 DNA: TGTGCCAGCTGCGTCGAGGAGGGGCTGGGCCACGAGCAGTACTTC.

The chain links TRBV11-2 to TRBJ2-7; no clear D gene. This CDR3 spans 15 amino acids. Between the trimmed V and J ends, which lost 0 bases and 0 bases, there was a span of 9 bases. The germline gives CDR1 SGHAT, CDR2 FQNNGV. The CDR3 DNA sequence: TGTGCCAGCAGCTTAGATTCTGCCGGCTCCTACGAGCAGTACTTC. The encoded protein is CASSLDSAGSYEQYF.

The rearrangement links TRBV20-1 to TRBJ1-4, with D uncertain. The CDR3 is made up of 13 amino acids. Germline V gene data show CDR1 as DFQATT and CDR2 as SNEGSKA (reference sequence). Trimming removed 5 bases from V and 0 bases from J, with 7 bases in between. CDR3 DNA sequence: TGCAGTGCTTTTTTCGCAACTAATGAAAAACTGTTTTTT. The encoded protein is CSAFFATNEKLFF.